One TCR beta chain is described in this entry. This record belongs to a study of blood T cell repertoires in COVID-19. The wider study: Whether acute or convalescent, the COVID-19 samples came from the United States, Italy and Spain.

Per the germline V gene, CDR1 is MNHEY and CDR2 is SVGAGI. The V gene lost 6 bases and the J gene lost 6 bases, with 17 bases spanning the gap. This CDR3 comprises 15 residues. Authors' analysis steps: Quantification of nucleated cells was approximated via reference gene primer amplification. The protocol was immunoSEQ multiplex PCR, while the TCRdb copy is restricted to in-frame clones and leaves out a portion. V, J and clone size reflect that table, while D and trimming were determined from the DNA. The table shows some 200,000 clones, with around 82% occurring only once. Participant ages covered about 18 to 89 years across approximately 25 US areas. All exposed participants met a person with COVID-19 within 2 weeks before entering the study.

This rearrangement joins TRBV6-5 to TRBJ2-2; tentative D call: TRBD1 (5 bases). The sequenced material came from PBMCs or T cells enriched from blood (not recorded which). This TCR was sampled from a woman aged 50 to 60 who had been exposed to COVID-19. The CDR3 DNA follows: TGTGCCAGCAGGGCAGGGATTGCAGAGGCCGGGGAGCTGTTTTTT. This translates into CASRAGIAEAGELFF.